Following are 22 T cell receptor beta chains from one sample sequenced in a study of T cells in Graves' hyperthyroidism and ophthalmopathy. The CDR3 regions of TCR beta were amplified from RNA transcripts. HTBI primers drove first-round RT-PCR of the TCR CDR3. MiXCR, applied by TCRdb to the multiplex PCR reads, yields one record per CDR3 protein. The table has a few hundred thousand distinct CDR3 sequences, roughly 23% seen once. Source material: blood. Receptor source: a woman aged 45-65 years with Graves' hyperthyroidism.

This clonotype came up a few times. V is TRBV7-3 and J is TRBJ2-3, with D perhaps TRBD2 (5 bases). Per the germline V gene, CDR1 is SGHTA and CDR2 is FQGTGA. Trimming stripped 4 bases from V and 1 base from J, with 12 bases between. The CDR3 sequence is 15 residues long. CDR3 coding DNA: TGTGCCAGCAGCTCATCCGGGATAGGCACAGATACGCAGTATTTT. Its translation: CASSSSGIGTDTQYF.

The sample holds many counts of this clonotype. This rearrangement joins TRBV30 to TRBJ1-1, with D uncertain. Per germline, CDR1 GTSNPN and CDR2 SVGIG (reference sequence). This CDR3 comprises 13 residues. The V and J ends lost 0 bases and 2 bases respectively, with 7 bases between them. The CDR3 DNA reads TGTGCCTGGAGTGTATGGCCCAACACTGAAGCTTTCTTT. This gives the protein CAWSVWPNTEAFF.

At least ten counts were recorded for this clonotype. This chain uses TRBV28 with TRBJ1-1; D remains ambiguous. The CDR3 is 16 residues long. Trimming took 6 bases from V and 1 from J, leaving 18 bases between them. The germline CDR1 and CDR2 sequences are MDHEN and SYDVKM. CDR3 DNA sequence: TGTGCCAGCAGACCGGACGTACACTCACCGAACACTGAAGCTTTCTTT. It yields the protein CASRPDVHSPNTEAFF.

At least ten counts were recorded for this clonotype. J is TRBJ1-1 and V is TRBV30; unclear D gene. This CDR3 has 14 amino acids. Germline lookup yields CDR1 GTSNPN and CDR2 SVGIG (reference sequence). The germline V and J ends were trimmed by 2 bases and 3 bases, with 13 bases remaining between them. The chain's CDR3 is CAWSTLLGDTEAFF. The CDR3 DNA is TGTGCCTGGAGTACACTACTTGGTGACACTGAAGCTTTCTTT.

The chain has TRBV7-9 and TRBJ2-7; 11 nucleotides agree with TRBD2. The CDR3 consists of 17 residues. The J segment lost 0 bases and the V segment lost 5 bases, leaving 9 bases of the junction unmatched. Per germline, CDR1 SEHNR and CDR2 FQNEAQ (reference sequence). The CDR3 loop is CASSPGLAVFSSYEQYF. The CDR3 DNA sequence: TGTGCCAGCAGCCCGGGACTAGCGGTCTTTAGCTCCTACGAGCAGTACTTC.

Ten or more counts support this clonotype. The chain couples TRBV15 to TRBJ2-7; 7 positions match TRBD1. Germline V gives CDR1 LNHNV, CDR2 YYDKDF (reference sequence). This CDR3 comprises 15 residues. The junction had 9 bases not matched to a gene; V was cut back by 3 bases and J by 4 bases. In nucleotides, the CDR3 is TGTGCCACCAGCAGGGACCGGGACAGCTATTACGAGCAGTACTTC. Its translation is CATSRDRDSYYEQYF.

The chain uses TRBV28 and TRBJ1-6; TRBD1 agrees at 7 bases. From germline, CDR1 is MDHEN and CDR2 SYDVKM. Losses at the gene ends were 5 bases for V and 16 bases for J; bases not matched to a gene: 17. CDR3 length equals 15 residues. CDR3 region: CASSALGTAALVLHF. DNA of the CDR3: TGTGCCAGCAGTGCCCTCGGGACAGCAGCTCTAGTTCTCCACTTT.

This chain joins TRBV12-3 or TRBV12-4 and TRBJ1-5; TRBD1 matches at 11 bases. The CDR3 is 16 amino acids. With V trimmed by 6 bases and J by 9 bases, 13 bases remained unmatched. CDR3 region: CASRMGQGVTKGPQHF. The CDR3 coding sequence is TGTGCCAGCAGAATGGGACAGGGGGTGACCAAGGGGCCCCAGCATTTT.

The chain has TRBV29-1 and TRBJ2-1, with a weak D call TRBD2 (5 bases). The germline V gene encodes CDR1 SQVTM and CDR2 ANQGSEA. CDR3 size: 12 residues. The V gene lost 6 bases and the J gene lost 8 bases, with 14 bases spanning the gap. For the CDR3, the DNA is TGCAGCGTAGAGGGAAGGTTCGATGAGCAGTTCTTC. Translated: CSVEGRFDEQFF.

This clonotype was seen ten or more times. This rearrangement joins TRBV28 to TRBJ2-1, with D uncertain. Germline CDR1 MDHEN, CDR2 SYDVKM. Deletions cut 2 bases from V and 2 bases from J, with 10 bases between. This CDR3 region has 15 residues. CDR3 sequence reads: CASSLIWGTYNEQFF. The DNA for the CDR3 is TGTGCCAGCAGTTTAATTTGGGGAACCTACAATGAGCAGTTCTTC. Full variable domain (outside the CDR3, taken from reference TRBV28 and TRBJ2-1): DVKVTQSSRYLVKRTGEKVFLECVQDMDHENMFWYRQDPGLGLRLIYFSYDVKMKEKGDIPEGYSVSREKKERFSLILESASTNQTSMYLCASSLIWGTYNEQFFGPGTRLTVL.

This clonotype was seen a few times. The chain employs TRBV7-9 and TRBJ2-5; no reliable D call. The CDR3 runs to 8 residues. Germline values: CDR1 SEHNR, CDR2 FQNEAQ (reference sequence). Trimming removed 7 bases from V and 9 bases from J, with 3 bases in between. CDR3 in DNA: TGTGCCAGCATCCCCCAGTACTTC. It is translated as CASIPQYF.

Ten or more counts support this clonotype. CDR3 residues: CASKGSQGQETQYF. The DNA for the CDR3 is TGTGCCAGCAAAGGGTCTCAGGGCCAAGAGACCCAGTACTTC. This chain uses TRBV10-3 with TRBJ2-5; TRBD1 might be the D (5 bases). From germline, CDR1 is ENHRY and CDR2 SYGVKD. The CDR3 has 14 amino acids. Trimming took off 10 bases at V and 1 base at J, with 16 bases between the two ends.

This clonotype has more than one count but fewer than ten. This chain connects TRBV20-1 to TRBJ1-5, with 7 positions matching TRBD1. The germline gives CDR1 DFQATT, CDR2 SNEGSKA (reference sequence). The junction had 11 bases not matched to a gene; V was cut back by 6 bases and J by 6 bases. This CDR3 has 14 residues. CDR3 amino acids: CSALEGAFAQPQHF. The CDR3 coding sequence is TGCAGTGCCCTTGAGGGGGCGTTCGCTCAGCCCCAGCATTTT.

The CDR3 here is CASSFAGTGLGKAFF. CDR3 nucleotide sequence: TGTGCCAGCAGTTTCGCCGGGACAGGGTTAGGGAAAGCTTTCTTT. This rearrangement joins TRBV27 to TRBJ1-1; TRBD1 matches 9 bases. This CDR3 has 15 residues. Germline CDR1 and CDR2: MNHEY and SMNVEV (reference sequence). V lost 3 bases and J lost 9; bases outside the gene matches: 11.

This clonotype was picked up many times. J is TRBJ2-4 and V is TRBV18; 7 bases are shared with TRBD2. Germline trimming cut 9 bases from V and 5 bases from J; bases unmatched to any gene: 10. This CDR3 spans 14 amino acids. The V gene's germline CDR1 is KGHSH and CDR2 LQKENI. CDR3 sequence: CASFMGGIENIQYF. The CDR3 coding sequence is TGTGCCAGTTTTATGGGAGGGATCGAAAACATTCAGTACTTC.

Many counts were recorded for this clonotype. CDR3 nucleotide sequence: TGTGCCAGCAGTCCAAAGGGGGGGGGACCCAGGAACGAGCAGTACTTC. Its translation is CASSPKGGGPRNEQYF. The chain employs TRBV27 and TRBJ2-7, with a weak D call TRBD2 (7 bases). The length of the CDR3 is 16 residues. Trimming took off 5 bases at V and 5 bases at J, with 22 bases between the two ends. Germline lookup yields CDR1 MNHEY and CDR2 SMNVEV (reference sequence).

The chain couples TRBV7-3 to TRBJ2-3; D not resolved. The CDR3 runs to 14 residues. The germline V and J ends were trimmed by 3 bases and 2 bases, with 9 bases remaining between them. Germline CDR1 is SGHTA and CDR2 is FQGTGA. The CDR3 loop is CASSFGADTDTQYF. In nucleotides, the CDR3 is TGTGCCAGCAGCTTTGGCGCGGACACAGATACGCAGTATTTT.

This chain links TRBV14 with TRBJ1-2; D is unclear. V lost 1 base and J 4 bases, leaving 19 bases between the germline ends. CDR1 and CDR2 (germline): SGHDN, FVKESK. The CDR3 has 17 residues. CDR3 bases: TGTGCCAGCAGCCAAGGAATTCCGGGATTAATCTCCTATGGCTACACCTTC. Translating gives CASSQGIPGLISYGYTF.

This chain joins TRBV6-2 or TRBV6-3 and TRBJ1-2; D possibly corresponds to TRBD1 (5 bases). Germline V gene lookup returns CDR1 MNHEY and CDR2 SVGEGT. The V end lost 7 bases, the J end lost 6 bases, and 18 bases lay between the germline ends. This CDR3 contains 14 residues. The CDR3 region is CASILGQDINGYTF. DNA of the CDR3: TGTGCCAGCATTCTAGGACAAGATATAAATGGCTACACCTTC.

The V gene is TRBV2, the J gene TRBJ2-7, with no clear D. V gave up 3 bases and J gave up 6 bases, with 9 bases separating them. This CDR3 region has 12 residues. CDR1 is SNHLY and CDR2 is FYNNEI in the germline V gene. In DNA form, the CDR3 reads TGTGCCAGCAGTGAGCCCGGGTCCGAGCAGTACTTC. The encoded protein is CASSEPGSEQYF.

This clonotype was seen a handful of times. This chain links TRBV20-1 with TRBJ2-3; 9 bases agree with TRBD2. The CDR3 contains 16 residues. V gave up 7 bases and J gave up 0 bases; unmatched junction bases: 11. The germline CDR1 and CDR2 sequences are DFQATT and SNEGSKA (reference sequence). The CDR3 protein is CSGREASGVSTDTQYF. CDR3 in DNA: TGCAGTGGCAGAGAAGCTAGCGGGGTTAGCACAGATACGCAGTATTTT.

The table lists this clonotype with many counts. The chain employs TRBV5-1 and TRBJ1-3, with no clear D. V was cut by 0 bases and J by 6 bases, with 10 bases left in between. This CDR3 region has 14 residues. In germline, CDR1 is SGHRS, CDR2 YFSETQ. DNA for the CDR3: TGCGCCAGCAGCTTGGGGCAGGCTGAAAACACCATATATTTT. Translated: CASSLGQAENTIYF.